The 10 T cell receptor delta chains given below trace back to one sample, sequenced in a study of Vδ1+ human thymocytes. The study's findings and limits: Thymic TRG and TRD repertoires appeared highly polyclonal, with Gaussian CDR3 length distributions.

Antigens of these TCRs are unknown. The template was reverse-transcribed extracted RNA. Pooled V-gene forward primers with one constant-region reverse primer generated the CDR3 amplicons by multiplex PCR. TCRdb reanalysed the multiplex PCR reads via CATT. The sample has about 75,000 delta-chain clones, 30% to 45% seen once. The specimen sequenced was Vdelta1+ gamma-delta thymocytes from the thymus. Regarding subset: FACS-sorted CD3+ TCRalphabeta- TCRVdelta1+ TCRVdelta2- thymocytes. These receptor sequences come from a boy in the first two years of life who had congenital heart surgery.

This clone was detected a few times. The V and J genes are TRDV3 and TRDJ1, with D possibly being TRDD2 (7 bases). Trimming cost V 4 bases and J 7 bases, with 40 bases left between them. The CDR3 contains 20 residues. Germline-derived CDR1 and CDR2 are TVYSNPD and GDNSRS (reference sequence). The CDR3 loop reads CASDSPGASFLAGVVGKLIF. The CDR3 region has the DNA TGTGCCTCTGACTCCCCGGGAGCGAGCTTCCTAGCTGGGGTGGTGGGTAAACTCATCTTT. Using reference TRDV3 and TRDJ1 for the parts outside the CDR3, the full variable domain is CDKVTQSSPDQTVASGSEVVLLCTYDTVYSNPDLFWYRIRPDYSFQFVFYGDNSRSEGADFTQGRFSVKHILTQKAFHLVISPVRTEDSATYYCASDSPGASFLAGVVGKLIFGKGTRVTVEP.

With respect to this clone: Distinct nucleotide sequences in the sample also encode this CDR3. The J gene is TRDJ1, the V gene TRDV1, with D possibly TRDD3 on 9 matching bases. CDR3 size: 25 residues. Trimming left V 1 base short and J 0 bases short, with 39 bases between. CDR1 is TSWWSYY, CDR2 QGS, per germline. CDR3 loop: CALGEPNSDPAFLALGDWHTDKLIF. The CDR3 bases are TGTGCTCTTGGGGAACCCAATTCGGACCCGGCCTTCCTAGCCCTGGGGGATTGGCACACCGATAAACTCATCTTT.

This clone showed up just a few times. The rearrangement joins TRDV1 to TRDJ1; D unclear. V lost 1 base to trimming and J lost 0 bases, with 6 bases between them. Germline V gene sequence: CDR1 TSWWSYY, CDR2 QGS. The CDR3 is 14 amino acids. The CDR3 here is CALGEPYYTDKLIF. The DNA of the CDR3 is TGTGCTCTTGGGGAACCCTATTACACCGATAAACTCATCTTT.

Concerning this clone: The sample contains more than one DNA sequence encoding this CDR3. The rearrangement links TRDV1 to TRDJ1; D is unclear. Per germline, CDR1 TSWWSYY and CDR2 QGS. Trimming stripped 5 bases from V and 0 bases from J, with 16 bases between. This CDR3 is 16 amino acids long. For the CDR3, the DNA is TGTGCTCTTGGGCGCCGGACGAGTCTGTACACCGATAAACTCATCTTT. The encoded protein is CALGRRTSLYTDKLIF.

The chain joins TRDV1 to TRDJ1; 11 bases agree with TRDD3. Germline CDR1 TSWWSYY, CDR2 QGS. With 3 bases clipped from V and 5 bases from J, the junction kept 14 bases outside the gene matches. CDR3 length: 18 residues. The DNA for the CDR3 is TGTGCTCTTGGGGATTATTTCCCCGACTGGGGGATATGTGATAAACTCATCTTT. Its protein product is CALGDYFPDWGICDKLIF.

The table lists this clone with a few counts. The chain joins TRDV1 to TRDJ1, with 9 bases matching TRDD3. CDR3 size: 21 residues. CDR1 is TSWWSYY and CDR2 is QGS in the germline V gene. With V trimmed by 0 bases and J by 0 bases, 17 bases remained unmatched. The CDR3 region is CALGELSSRGTGGPYTDKLIF. Written as DNA, the CDR3 is TGTGCTCTTGGGGAACTTAGTTCTAGGGGTACTGGGGGACCCTACACCGATAAACTCATCTTT.

About this clone itself: The junction departs from the called germline gene at one end, perhaps through a read error. This chain joins TRDV1 and TRDJ1; 10 positions match TRDD3. The CDR3 spans 25 residues. CDR1 is TSWWSYY, CDR2 QGS, per germline. This CDR3 reads CALGDHGLPPRARGIRDRYTDELIF. CDR3 coding DNA: TGTGCTCTTGGGGATCACGGCCTTCCTCCTCGTGCTCGGGGGATACGCGATAGGTACACCGATGAACTCATCTTT.

This clone has a handful of counts. This rearrangement joins TRDV1 to TRDJ1, with TRDD3 identical over 12 bases. J was trimmed by 8 bases and V by 1 base; bases with no gene match: 23. Per germline, CDR1 TSWWSYY and CDR2 QGS. This CDR3 has 21 residues. The CDR3 nucleotides read TGTGCTCTTGGGGAACCTTTCTCCTCCTGGCCGGGGGCTGGGGGATACGCCAAACTCATCTTT. This encodes CALGEPFSSWPGAGGYAKLIF.

There are a few counts of this clone. The chain combines TRDV1 with TRDJ1, with D possibly TRDD2 on 6 matching bases. The CDR3 consists of 17 residues. The V end was cut by 2 bases, the J end by 0 bases, with 16 bases between. Germline assignment: CDR1 TSWWSYY and CDR2 QGS. This CDR3 is CALGEGTSSGNTDKLIF. The CDR3 DNA reads TGTGCTCTTGGGGAAGGAACTTCCTCCGGGAACACCGATAAACTCATCTTT.

This clone was seen a few times. This rearrangement joins TRDV1 to TRDJ1; D is perhaps TRDD3 (6 bases). Germline V gives CDR1 TSWWSYY, CDR2 QGS. V was shortened by 5 bases and J by 0 bases, with 46 bases between the two germline ends. CDR3 size: 26 residues. As DNA, the CDR3 is TGTGCTCTTGGGAACTCCCTACCTTCGCCCTACAGGGGGGACATCAAAATACCCTCGTACACCGATAAACTCATCTTT. It yields the protein CALGNSLPSPYRGDIKIPSYTDKLIF.